What follows are 28 T cell receptor beta chains derived from one specimen sequenced in a study of blood T cell repertoires in COVID-19. Profiled with immunoSEQ multiplex PCR; TCRdb holds only in-frame clones, not every one. The top ten hold 8% to 8.5% of the sample, which has about 160,000 clones, around 74% seen once. The sample comprised peripheral blood. These receptors were collected from a woman in her sixties with COVID-19, enrolled during active disease.

This clone appeared a few times. The V and J genes are TRBV7-2 and TRBJ2-1; 9 nucleotides agree with TRBD1. The CDR3 is 17 amino acids. Germline V CDR1 and CDR2: SGHTA, FQGNSA. Losses at the gene ends were 5 bases for V and 6 bases for J; bases not matched to a gene: 14. The CDR3 here is CASSRYRGTGIVNEQFF. The CDR3 region has the DNA TGTGCCAGCAGCCGTTACCGAGGGACAGGGATAGTCAATGAGCAGTTCTTC.

The chain uses TRBV6-5 and TRBJ2-7, with a weak D call TRBD2 (5 bases). This CDR3 has 14 amino acids. The V gene lost 2 bases and the J gene lost 9 bases, with 17 bases spanning the gap. Germline CDR1 MNHEY, CDR2 SVGAGI. CDR3 coding DNA: TGTGCCAGCAGTTACAGTGGACTGGCTGAATGGCAGTACTTC. Its protein is CASSYSGLAEWQYF.

This chain connects TRBV6-1 to TRBJ2-7; D is ambiguous. The CDR3 is made up of 13 amino acids. The germline V gene encodes CDR1 MNHNS and CDR2 SASEGT. Trimming pared 1 base from V and 9 bases from J, leaving 13 bases between. The CDR3, as DNA: TGTGCCAGCAGTGAAGGTGATGGTAACTGGCAGTACGTC. This sequence encodes CASSEGDGNWQYV.

The chain recombines TRBV24-1 with TRBJ2-1; TRBD2 matches at 7 bases. Losses at the gene ends were 2 bases for V and 6 bases for J; bases not matched to a gene: 6. Germline V gene data show CDR1 as KGHDR and CDR2 as SFDVKD. CDR3 length: 15 amino acids. The chain's CDR3 is CATSDSRGGGNEQFF. CDR3 nucleotide sequence: TGTGCCACCAGTGATTCCCGGGGCGGGGGCAATGAGCAGTTCTTC.

This chain uses TRBV6-6 with TRBJ1-2; tentative D call: TRBD1 (5 bases). The CDR3 is 18 amino acids. Between the trimmed V and J ends, which lost 5 bases and 8 bases, there was a span of 30 bases. Germline V gene lookup returns CDR1 MNHNY and CDR2 SVGAGI (reference sequence). CDR3 in DNA: TGTGCCAGCAGTCCCCTAGGACGGAGAGTCGGGGGGATCGAAGGCTACACCTTC. It translates to CASSPLGRRVGGIEGYTF.

A remark on this clone: At the DNA level, this CDR3 is encoded by other sequences in the same sample as well. The chain is built from TRBV9 and TRBJ1-2; a possible D gene is TRBD1 (6 bases). Per the germline V gene, CDR1 is SGDLS and CDR2 is YYNGEE. The CDR3 is made up of 13 amino acids. V lost 3 bases to trimming and J lost 5 bases, with 11 bases between them. The CDR3 sequence is CASSGRGGYGYTF. The CDR3 DNA sequence: TGTGCCAGCAGCGGACGAGGGGGATATGGCTACACCTTC.

This clone has only a few counts. The chain links TRBV4-3 to TRBJ1-1; 7 bases are shared with TRBD1. The ends lost 0 bases at V and 9 bases at J; junction bases unmatched: 10. Germline CDR1 and CDR2: LGHNA and YSLEER. The CDR3 extends over 15 amino acids. DNA for the CDR3: TGCGCCAGCAGCCAAGATCGGACAGGCCGTCGTCAAGCTTTCTTT. Translating it yields CASSQDRTGRRQAFF.

The CDR3 reads CASSWPGGPQYF. The CDR3 nucleotides are TGTGCCAGCAGTTGGCCGGGAGGTCCTCAGTACTTC. V is TRBV6-5 and J is TRBJ2-7, with 7 nucleotides matching TRBD2. CDR1 and CDR2 (germline): MNHEY, SVGAGI. The trim removed 4 bases at V and 10 bases at J, leaving 7 bases unmatched. There are 12 residues in the CDR3.

Only one count was recorded for this clone. Here the CDR3 reads CASSLSPTSTDTQYF. The CDR3 DNA is TGTGCCAGCAGCTTAAGTCCCACTAGCACAGATACGCAGTATTTT. This chain joins TRBV7-3 and TRBJ2-3; no definite D call. The CDR3 loop spans 15 amino acids. V shed 1 base and J shed 0 bases, with 8 bases lying between them. Germline-derived CDR1 and CDR2 are SGHTA and FQGTGA.

V and J are TRBV19 and TRBJ1-4, with D tentatively TRBD1 (5 bases). Trimming took off 6 bases at V and 7 bases at J, with 18 bases between the two ends. The length of the CDR3 is 15 residues. Germline V gives CDR1 LNHDA, CDR2 SQIVND (reference sequence). The chain's CDR3 is CASRQDTLFGEKLFF. CDR3 in DNA: TGTGCCAGTAGACAGGATACGTTATTTGGTGAAAAACTGTTTTTT.

V is TRBV2 and J is TRBJ2-2, with TRBD1 identical over 8 bases. The CDR3 contains 17 residues. CDR1 and CDR2 from the germline V gene are SNHLY and FYNNEI. J was trimmed by 1 base and V by 6 bases; bases with no gene match: 10. The CDR3 coding sequence is TGTGCCAGCAGGTTCACAGGGGGAAGCTGGAACACCGGGGAGCTGTTTTTT. It translates to CASRFTGGSWNTGELFF.

V is TRBV30 and J is TRBJ2-7; 9 bases align to TRBD1. This CDR3 is 15 amino acids long. Losses at the gene ends were 0 bases for V and 4 bases for J; bases not matched to a gene: 7. Germline V gene lookup returns CDR1 GTSNPN and CDR2 SVGIG (reference sequence). As DNA, the CDR3 is TGTGCCTGGAGTGTGGGGGACAGGGCTTGGTACGAGCAGTACTTC. The encoded protein is CAWSVGDRAWYEQYF.

The V call is TRBV10-3, the J call TRBJ2-5, with 7 bases identical to TRBD2. CDR1 is ENHRY and CDR2 is SYGVKD in the germline V gene. J lost 5 bases, V lost 10 bases, and 10 bases had no gene match. This CDR3 spans 13 amino acids. The CDR3 region is CATSGEGRETQYF. DNA of the CDR3: TGTGCCACCAGCGGGGAGGGCCGGGAGACCCAGTACTTC.

This clone has a handful of counts. The chain couples TRBV3-1 (or the pseudogene TRBV3-2) to TRBJ1-3, with TRBD1 as a possible D gene (6 bases). CDR1 is LGHDT, CDR2 YNNKEL, per germline (reference sequence). CDR3 length: 14 amino acids. V lost 2 bases to trimming and J lost 6 bases, with 11 bases between them. In nucleotides, the CDR3 is TGTGCCAGCAGCCAACAGGGGTCGACAAACACCATATATTTT. It yields the protein CASSQQGSTNTIYF.

In this sample, this clone turned up a few times. The V call is TRBV30, the J call TRBJ2-1; D not certain. The CDR3 is 14 residues long. V lost 5 bases, J lost 0 bases, and 11 bases lay in between. Germline V gene data show CDR1 as GTSNPN and CDR2 as SVGIG (reference sequence). CDR3 coding DNA: TGTGCCTGGTCCGCCCCTAGCTCCTACAATGAGCAGTTCTTC. Translation: CAWSAPSSYNEQFF.

This clone was seen just once. This rearrangement joins TRBV3-1 (or the pseudogene TRBV3-2) to TRBJ1-4; TRBD1 matches at 10 bases. Trimming cost V 1 base and J 4 bases; bases outside gene matches: 6. Germline V gene lookup returns CDR1 LGHDT and CDR2 YNNKEL (reference sequence). The CDR3 totals 17 residues. The CDR3 loop reads CASSQAGQGYSNEKLFF. CDR3 bases: TGTGCCAGCAGCCAAGCGGGACAGGGGTACAGTAATGAAAAACTGTTTTTT.

The chain is built from TRBV9 and TRBJ2-7; 7 bases map to TRBD1. With V trimmed by 0 bases and J by 6 bases, 3 bases remained unmatched. CDR3 length: 13 residues. CDR1 SGDLS and CDR2 YYNGEE come from the germline V gene. CDR3 nucleotides: TGTGCCAGCAGCGTAGGCCCAGGGGGCGAGCAGTACTTC. This codes for CASSVGPGGEQYF. Together with reference TRBV9 and TRBJ2-7, the CDR3 gives the full variable domain: DSGVTQTPKHLITATGQRVTLRCSPRSGDLSVYWYQQSLDQGLQFLIQYYNGEERAKGNILERFSAQQFPDLHSELNLSSLELGDSALYFCASSVGPGGEQYFGPGTRLTVT.

Only a few counts were recorded for this clone. V and J are TRBV5-1 and TRBJ2-5; TRBD2 agrees at 8 bases. The V gene's germline CDR1 is SGHRS and CDR2 YFSETQ. CDR3 length: 15 amino acids. Trimming removed 0 bases from V and 5 bases from J; junction bases left unmatched: 6. CDR3 region: CASSLGAGGEETQYF. As DNA, the CDR3 is TGCGCCAGCAGCTTGGGTGCGGGGGGTGAGGAGACCCAGTACTTC.

The chain uses TRBV3-1 (or the pseudogene TRBV3-2) and TRBJ1-1; 7 bases agree with TRBD1. V shed 4 bases and J 4 bases; nucleotides not matched to a gene: 6. The CDR3 covers 14 residues. Germline loops: CDR1 LGHDT, CDR2 YNNKEL (reference sequence). This CDR3 reads CASSPEGGLTEAFF. The CDR3, as DNA: TGTGCCAGCAGCCCGGAAGGGGGCCTCACTGAAGCTTTCTTT.

The chain joins TRBV7-2 to TRBJ2-4, with 11 bases matching TRBD2. Germline-derived CDR1 and CDR2 are SGHTA and FQGNSA. The V and J ends lost 1 base and 0 bases, in that order; junction bases with no gene match: 2. This CDR3 contains 17 residues. CDR3 bases: TGTGCCAGCAGCTTAGTAGCGGGGGGGCAAGCCAAAAACATTCAGTACTTC. This sequence encodes CASSLVAGGQAKNIQYF.

The rearrangement uses TRBV28 and TRBJ2-7, with 8 bases lining up with TRBD1. J was trimmed by 5 bases and V by 6 bases; bases with no gene match: 12. The CDR3 has 15 residues. Germline V lookup: CDR1 MDHEN, CDR2 SYDVKM. This CDR3 is CASRPRTGRVHEQYV. CDR3 nucleotide sequence: TGTGCCAGCAGACCCCGGACAGGGCGCGTCCACGAGCAGTACGTC.

The chain has TRBV18 and TRBJ2-2; D perhaps matches TRBD1 (6 bases). The CDR3 extends over 17 amino acids. CDR1 and CDR2 (germline): KGHSH, LQKENI. With 6 bases removed from V and 0 bases from J, the gap between germline ends came to 17 bases. This CDR3 reads CASSERTATPNTGELFF. The CDR3 region has the DNA TGTGCCAGCTCCGAACGGACAGCGACGCCGAACACCGGGGAGCTGTTTTTT.

The rearrangement links TRBV28 to TRBJ2-6; 7 bases are shared with TRBD1. The CDR3 sequence is 17 residues long. V gave up 7 bases and J gave up 1 base; unmatched junction bases: 10. CDR1 is MDHEN and CDR2 is SYDVKM in the germline V gene. Here the CDR3 DNA reads TGTGCCAGCACCTCGGACAGGAAGGGGTCTGGGGCCAACGTCCTGACTTTC. Amino acid sequence: CASTSDRKGSGANVLTF.

This clone was counted at least ten times. J is TRBJ1-1 and V is TRBV7-9, with D unclear. Germline-derived CDR1 and CDR2 are SEHNR and FQNEAQ (reference sequence). V was clipped by 4 bases and J by 6 bases, with 9 bases between them. The CDR3 has 12 amino acids. The CDR3 loop reads CASSSDSAEAFF. CDR3 coding DNA: TGTGCCAGCAGCTCCGATAGCGCTGAAGCTTTCTTT.

In DNA, the CDR3 is TGTGCCAGCAGCTTCCAGGTGAACACTGAAGCTTTCTTT. As protein: CASSFQVNTEAFF. The genes are TRBV7-9 and TRBJ1-1; no clear D gene. The CDR3 contains 13 residues. V shed 3 bases and J shed 0 bases, with 5 bases lying between them. Germline assignment: CDR1 SEHNR and CDR2 FQNEAQ (reference sequence).

V and J are TRBV3-1 (or the pseudogene TRBV3-2) and TRBJ2-2, with TRBD2 identical over 10 bases. The ends lost 1 base at V and 3 bases at J; junction bases unmatched: 14. The V gene's germline CDR1 is LGHDT and CDR2 YNNKEL (reference sequence). The CDR3 spans 20 residues. This CDR3 reads CASSQAGASGSTTDTGELFF. CDR3 DNA: TGTGCCAGCAGCCAAGCCGGGGCTAGCGGGAGCACAACTGACACCGGGGAGCTGTTTTTT.

This clone was detected only a few times. The chain employs TRBV9 and TRBJ1-1, with a tentative D call TRBD1 (5 bases). Germline assignment: CDR1 SGDLS and CDR2 YYNGEE. The CDR3 has 13 amino acids. V shed 0 bases and J shed 6 bases, with 9 bases lying between them. The CDR3 coding sequence is TGTGCCAGCAGCGTAGTGGAAGGGGCTGAAGCTTTCTTT. This gives the protein CASSVVEGAEAFF.

This clone is a singleton in its sample. The V call is TRBV2, the J call TRBJ2-2, with 8 bases identical to TRBD1. This CDR3 spans 15 amino acids. The V gene's germline CDR1 is SNHLY and CDR2 FYNNEI. The ends lost 6 bases at V and 5 bases at J; junction bases unmatched: 8. For the CDR3, the DNA is TGTGCCAGCAGACTCGACAGGGGCATAACCGGGGAGCTGTTTTTT. It yields the protein CASRLDRGITGELFF.